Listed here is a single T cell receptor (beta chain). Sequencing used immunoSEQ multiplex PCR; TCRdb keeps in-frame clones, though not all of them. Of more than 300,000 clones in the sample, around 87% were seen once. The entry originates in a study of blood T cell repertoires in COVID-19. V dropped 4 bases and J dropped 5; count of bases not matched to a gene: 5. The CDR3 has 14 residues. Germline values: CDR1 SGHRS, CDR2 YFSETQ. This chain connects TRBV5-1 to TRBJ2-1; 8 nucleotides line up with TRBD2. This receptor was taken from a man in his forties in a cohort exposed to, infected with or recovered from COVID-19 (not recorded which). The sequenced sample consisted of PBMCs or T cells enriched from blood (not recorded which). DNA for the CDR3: TGCGCCAGCAGCCCCGGGACTAGACACAATGAGCAGTTCTTC. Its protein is CASSPGTRHNEQFF. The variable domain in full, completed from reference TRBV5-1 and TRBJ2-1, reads KAGVTQTPRYLIKTRGQQVTLSCSPISGHRSVSWYQQTPGQGLQFLFEYFSETQRNKGNFPGRFSGRQFSNSRSEMNVSTLELGDSALYLCASSPGTRHNEQFFGPGTRLTVL.